Following are 21 T cell receptor beta chains from one sample sequenced in a study of spatial heterogeneity in lung cancer. Regarding time point: sample taken at primary tumor resection. Unsorted whole RNA of tumor, nontumor lung or frozen PBMC was sequenced. TCRdb re-analysed the 5' RACE reads in MiXCR, keeping a single row per CDR3 protein. The sample includes about 48,000 distinct CDR3 sequences, under 6% seen only once; the top ten take 11%. Sequencing was performed on PBMCs, taken at surgery. The receptor set was obtained from a male donor with early-stage non-small cell lung cancer.

There are many counts of this clonotype. The chain employs TRBV5-1 and TRBJ1-5; 11 bases fit TRBD1. Germline CDR1 reads SGHRS; CDR2 reads YFSETQ. The CDR3 has 17 residues. The ends lost 4 bases at V and 2 bases at J; junction bases unmatched: 8. The CDR3 spells CASSPGTGGSGNQPQHF. The CDR3, as DNA: TGCGCCAGCAGCCCTGGGACAGGGGGAAGCGGCAATCAGCCCCAGCATTTT.

The chain couples TRBV23-1 to TRBJ1-2; no definite D call. TRBV23-1 is an open reading frame whose function is uncertain. Trimming removed 0 bases at V and 4 bases at J, with 12 bases between. The CDR3 length is 15 residues. CDR3 region: CASSQSGRRTYGYTF. CDR3 nucleotides: TGCGCCAGCAGTCAATCGGGGAGGAGGACCTATGGCTACACCTTC.

This clonotype was recorded at least ten times. The CDR3 sequence is CASPLKDSKNEQFF. CDR3 in DNA: TGCGCCAGCCCCCTAAAAGACAGCAAAAATGAGCAGTTCTTC. This chain joins TRBV4-1 and TRBJ2-1; weak D call: TRBD1 (5 bases). Trimming shortened V by 8 bases and J by 7 bases, and 18 bases separated the two germline ends. Germline CDR1 and CDR2: MGHRA and YSYEKL. The CDR3 length is 14 residues.

At least ten counts were recorded for this clonotype. The CDR3 coding sequence is TGTGCCAGCAGCCGGCGGGGAACCGGGACTAGCGACGAAAACATTCAGTACTTC. As protein: CASSRRGTGTSDENIQYF. The chain is built from TRBV7-9 and TRBJ2-4, with 10 bases identical to TRBD2. Germline lookup yields CDR1 SEHNR and CDR2 FQNEAQ (reference sequence). The CDR3 consists of 18 residues. V lost 5 bases to trimming and J lost 5 bases; unmatched junction nucleotides: 15. The full variable domain, in which reference TRBV7-9 and TRBJ2-4 provide the parts outside the CDR3, is DTGVSQNPRHKITKRGQNVTFRCDPISEHNRLYWYRQTLGQGPEFLTYFQNEAQLEKSRLLSDRFSAERPKGSFSTLEIQRTEQGDSAMYLCASSRRGTGTSDENIQYFGAGTRLSVL.

This clonotype was recorded at least ten times. As DNA, the CDR3 is TGTGCCAGCAGCTCCGATTCAATATACACAGATACGCAGTATTTT. Protein: CASSSDSIYTDTQYF. The chain has TRBV7-9 and TRBJ2-3; D is ambiguous. The CDR3 is made up of 15 amino acids. V gave up 4 bases and J gave up 2 bases, with 13 bases separating them. In germline, CDR1 is SEHNR, CDR2 FQNEAQ (reference sequence). Complete variable domain (other parts from reference TRBV7-9 and TRBJ2-3): DTGVSQNPRHKITKRGQNVTFRCDPISEHNRLYWYRQTLGQGPEFLTYFQNEAQLEKSRLLSDRFSAERPKGSFSTLEIQRTEQGDSAMYLCASSSDSIYTDTQYFGPGTRLTVL.

In its sample, this clonotype was seen many times. V gene TRBV7-2 combines with J gene TRBJ2-7; maybe TRBD2 (5 bases). Germline V lookup: CDR1 SGHTA, CDR2 FQGNSA. This CDR3 contains 13 residues. Between the trimmed V and J ends, which lost 5 bases and 2 bases, there was a span of 10 bases. CDR3 in amino acids: CASSPGVAYEQYF. CDR3 bases: TGTGCCAGCAGCCCCGGGGTAGCCTACGAGCAGTACTTC.

Many counts were recorded for this clonotype. The V gene is TRBV11-2, the J gene TRBJ1-5, with 8 bases matching TRBD1. This CDR3 region has 17 residues. Trimming cost V 5 bases and J 7 bases; bases outside gene matches: 16. Germline CDR1 SGHAT, CDR2 FQNNGV. The DNA for the CDR3 is TGTGCCAGCAGCCTCAGGACCGGGGTAGACAGGGGACAGCCCCAGCATTTT. Its translation is CASSLRTGVDRGQPQHF.

This clonotype came up many times. The chain joins TRBV30 to TRBJ2-1, with 13 bases lining up with TRBD2. The germline CDR1 and CDR2 sequences are GTSNPN and SVGIG (reference sequence). The CDR3 spans 14 residues. V gave up 4 bases and J gave up 4 bases; unmatched junction bases: 1. CDR3 protein: CAWTTSGRYNEQFF. The CDR3 region has the DNA TGTGCCTGGACGACTAGCGGGAGGTACAATGAGCAGTTCTTC. The whole variable domain, remainder taken from reference TRBV30 and TRBJ2-1, is SQTIHQWPATLVQPVGSPLSLECTVEGTSNPNLYWYRQAAGRGLQLLFYSVGIGQISSEVPQNLSASRPQDRQFILSSKKLLLSDSGFYLCAWTTSGRYNEQFFGPGTRLTVL.

At least ten counts were recorded for this clonotype. The genes are TRBV5-1 and TRBJ1-1; D call uncertain. CDR1 SGHRS and CDR2 YFSETQ come from the germline V gene. V gave up 0 bases and J gave up 4 bases, with 7 bases separating them. This CDR3 is built from 13 residues. CDR3: CASSLEASTEAFF. The CDR3 DNA reads as TGCGCCAGCAGCTTGGAAGCGAGCACTGAAGCTTTCTTT.

The sample holds many counts of this clonotype. J is TRBJ2-3 and V is TRBV27, with D possibly being TRBD2 (6 bases). Trimming pared 2 bases from V and 0 bases from J, leaving 9 bases between. Germline V gene lookup returns CDR1 MNHEY and CDR2 SMNVEV (reference sequence). The CDR3 is 15 residues long. The CDR3 coding sequence is TGTGCCAGCAGTTTAGGGGCGGGGAGCACAGATACGCAGTATTTT. This sequence encodes CASSLGAGSTDTQYF.

This clonotype was recorded at least ten times. This sequence joins TRBV7-9 and TRBJ2-7, with unresolved D. Germline lookup yields CDR1 SEHNR and CDR2 FQNEAQ (reference sequence). Trimming left V 2 bases short and J 3 bases short, with 11 bases between. The CDR3 is made up of 14 amino acids. The CDR3: CASSLTATVYEQYF. The CDR3 nucleotides are TGTGCCAGCAGCTTAACAGCCACGGTCTACGAGCAGTACTTC.

This clonotype was picked up many times. CDR3 sequence reads: CSARHRDGEKSTDTQYF. For the CDR3, the DNA is TGCAGTGCTAGACACAGGGACGGCGAAAAGAGCACAGATACGCAGTATTTT. The rearrangement uses TRBV20-1 and TRBJ2-3; tentatively, D is TRBD1 (6 bases). Trimming took 2 bases from V and 0 from J, leaving 18 bases between them. The CDR3 has 17 residues. CDR1 DFQATT and CDR2 SNEGSKA come from the germline V gene (reference sequence).

A few counts support this clonotype. The chain joins TRBV18 to TRBJ2-1, with 10 bases matching TRBD2. The germline V gene has CDR1 KGHSH and CDR2 LQKENI. V lost 4 bases to trimming and J lost 9 bases; unmatched junction nucleotides: 12. The CDR3 length is 16 residues. CDR3 residues: CASSLPSGRASSEQFF. For the CDR3, the DNA is TGTGCCAGCTCACTTCCCAGCGGGAGGGCCTCTAGTGAGCAGTTCTTC.

There are many counts of this clonotype. The rearrangement joins TRBV6-5 to TRBJ1-1; 7 bases fit TRBD1. V was pared by 6 bases and J by 1 base, with 8 bases of the junction left unmatched. The CDR3 loop spans 15 amino acids. From germline, CDR1 is MNHEY and CDR2 SVGAGI. CDR3 sequence reads: CASSSHRGGNTEAFF. The CDR3 DNA sequence: TGTGCCAGCAGCTCCCACAGGGGAGGGAACACTGAAGCTTTCTTT.

This clonotype was detected many times. This chain links TRBV7-2 with TRBJ2-7; 9 bases line up with TRBD2. The CDR3 contains 15 residues. Trimming removed 5 bases from V and 2 bases from J; junction bases left unmatched: 7. Per the germline V gene, CDR1 is SGHTA and CDR2 is FQGNSA. The CDR3, as DNA: TGTGCCAGCAGCGTCCTAGCGGGGTCGACCTACGAGCAGTACTTC. Translated, it gives CASSVLAGSTYEQYF.

This clonotype was recorded many times. The chain employs TRBV4-2 and TRBJ2-1, with D possibly being TRBD2 (5 bases). CDR1 LGHNA and CDR2 YNFKEQ come from the germline V gene. The V end lost 7 bases, the J end lost 7 bases, and 23 bases lay between the germline ends. This CDR3 has 16 residues. The CDR3 DNA is TGTGCCAGCACCCTCCTGGGAAGCGGATGGGGAAATGAGCAGTTCTTC. It specifies CASTLLGSGWGNEQFF.

This clonotype was seen repeatedly, ten times or more. The chain couples TRBV7-8 to TRBJ2-5; perhaps TRBD2 as D (6 bases). The germline V gene has CDR1 SGHVS and CDR2 FQNEAQ. Trimming cost V 2 bases and J 7 bases, with 17 bases left between them. The CDR3 is 15 amino acids. The chain's CDR3 is CASSLSWREGTTQYF. CDR3 DNA sequence: TGTGCCAGCAGCTTAAGCTGGAGGGAAGGAACGACCCAGTACTTC.

The chain employs TRBV30 and TRBJ1-5; D is perhaps TRBD1 (5 bases). The CDR3 consists of 12 residues. CDR1 and CDR2 from the germline V gene are GTSNPN and SVGIG (reference sequence). The V end was cut by 6 bases, the J end by 6 bases, with 12 bases between. DNA of the CDR3: TGTGCCTGTAGCCAGGGATCTCAGCCCCAGCATTTT. Its translation is CACSQGSQPQHF. The variable domain in full, completed from reference TRBV30 and TRBJ1-5, reads SQTIHQWPATLVQPVGSPLSLECTVEGTSNPNLYWYRQAAGRGLQLLFYSVGIGQISSEVPQNLSASRPQDRQFILSSKKLLLSDSGFYLCACSQGSQPQHFGDGTRLSIL.

Many counts were recorded for this clonotype. This rearrangement joins TRBV5-1 to TRBJ1-1; 7 bases map to TRBD1. J gave up 3 bases and V 1 base, and 0 bases lay outside the gene matches. The germline V gene has CDR1 SGHRS and CDR2 YFSETQ. The CDR3 consists of 13 residues. CDR3 coding DNA: TGCGCCAGCAGCTTGCAGGGGGACACTGAAGCTTTCTTT. Translation: CASSLQGDTEAFF.

This clonotype has at least ten counts. The chain combines TRBV4-1 with TRBJ2-2, with unresolved D. V was pared by 1 base and J by 1 base, with 10 bases between. The length of the CDR3 is 16 residues. Germline assignment: CDR1 MGHRA and CDR2 YSYEKL. The CDR3 DNA sequence: TGCGCCAGCAGCCAAGTGCGGAACAAGAACACCGGGGAGCTGTTTTTT. Translated: CASSQVRNKNTGELFF.

This clonotype has ten or more counts. The J gene is TRBJ1-2, the V gene TRBV3-1, with D perhaps TRBD1 (5 bases). This CDR3 comprises 14 residues. Trimming pared 1 base from V and 6 bases from J, leaving 12 bases between. Per germline, CDR1 LGHDT and CDR2 YNNKEL (reference sequence). CDR3 nucleotides: TGTGCCAGCAGCCAAGTGGGGCAGGGTCATGGCTACACCTTC. Translated, it gives CASSQVGQGHGYTF.